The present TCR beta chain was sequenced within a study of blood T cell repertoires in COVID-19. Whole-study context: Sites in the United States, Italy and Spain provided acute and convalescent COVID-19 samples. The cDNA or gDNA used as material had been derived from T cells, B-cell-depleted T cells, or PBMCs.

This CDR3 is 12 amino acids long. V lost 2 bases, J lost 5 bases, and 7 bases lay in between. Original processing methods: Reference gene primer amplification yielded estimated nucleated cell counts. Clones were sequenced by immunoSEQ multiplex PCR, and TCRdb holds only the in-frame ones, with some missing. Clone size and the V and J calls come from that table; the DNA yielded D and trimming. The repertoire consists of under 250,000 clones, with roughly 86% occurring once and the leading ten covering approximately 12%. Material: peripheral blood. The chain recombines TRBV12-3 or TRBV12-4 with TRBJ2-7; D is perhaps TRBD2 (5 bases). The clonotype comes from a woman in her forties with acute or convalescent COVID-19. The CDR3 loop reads CASSLRRNEQYF. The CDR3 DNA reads TGTGCCAGCAGTTTAAGGAGGAACGAGCAGTACTTC.